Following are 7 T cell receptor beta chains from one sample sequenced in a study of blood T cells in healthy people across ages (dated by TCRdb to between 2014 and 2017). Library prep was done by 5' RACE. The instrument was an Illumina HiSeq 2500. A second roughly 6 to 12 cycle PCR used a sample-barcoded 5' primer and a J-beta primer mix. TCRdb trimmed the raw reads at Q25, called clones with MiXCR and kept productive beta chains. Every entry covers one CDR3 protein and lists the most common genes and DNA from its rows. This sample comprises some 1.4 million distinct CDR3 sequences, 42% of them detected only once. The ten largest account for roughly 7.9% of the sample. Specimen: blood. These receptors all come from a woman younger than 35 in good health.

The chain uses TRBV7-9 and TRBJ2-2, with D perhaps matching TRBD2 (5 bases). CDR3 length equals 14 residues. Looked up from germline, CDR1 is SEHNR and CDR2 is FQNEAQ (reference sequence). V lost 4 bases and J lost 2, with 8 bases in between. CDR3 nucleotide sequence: TGTGCCAGCAGCTGGCGGGCCAACACCGGGGAGCTGTTTTTT. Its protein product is CASSWRANTGELFF.

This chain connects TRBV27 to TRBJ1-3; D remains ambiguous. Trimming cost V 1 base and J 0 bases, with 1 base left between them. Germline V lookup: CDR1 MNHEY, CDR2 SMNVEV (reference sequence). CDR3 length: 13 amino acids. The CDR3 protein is CASSLYSGNTIYF. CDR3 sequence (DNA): TGTGCCAGCAGTTTATACTCTGGAAACACCATATATTTT.

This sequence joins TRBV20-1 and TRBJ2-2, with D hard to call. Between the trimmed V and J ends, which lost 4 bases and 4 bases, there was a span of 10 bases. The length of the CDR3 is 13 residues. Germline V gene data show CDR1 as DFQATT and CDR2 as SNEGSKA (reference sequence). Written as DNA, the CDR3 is TGCAGTGCTATGGTGACTCGCACCGGGGAGCTGTTTTTT. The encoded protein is CSAMVTRTGELFF.

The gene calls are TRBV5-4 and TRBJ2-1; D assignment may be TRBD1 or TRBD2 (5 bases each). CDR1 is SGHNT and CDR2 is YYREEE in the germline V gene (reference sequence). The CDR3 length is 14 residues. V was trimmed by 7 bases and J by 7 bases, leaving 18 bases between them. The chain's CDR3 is CASGGITGSNEQFF. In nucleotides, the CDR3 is TGTGCCAGCGGGGGTATTACGGGTTCGAATGAGCAGTTCTTC.

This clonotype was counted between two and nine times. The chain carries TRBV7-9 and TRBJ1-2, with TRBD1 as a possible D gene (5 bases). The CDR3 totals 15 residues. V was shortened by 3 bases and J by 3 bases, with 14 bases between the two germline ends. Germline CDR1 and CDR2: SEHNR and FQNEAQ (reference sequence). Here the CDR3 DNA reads TGTGCCAGCAGCTTTGGGTCAGGACAATACTATGGCTACACCTTC. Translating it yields CASSFGSGQYYGYTF.

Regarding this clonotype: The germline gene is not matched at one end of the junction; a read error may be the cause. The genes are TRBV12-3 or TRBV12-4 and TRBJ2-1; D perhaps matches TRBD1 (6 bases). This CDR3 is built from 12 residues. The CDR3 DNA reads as TGTGCCAGCAGGTTAGGGGGTAGTGAGCAGTTCTTC. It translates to CASRLGGSEQFF.

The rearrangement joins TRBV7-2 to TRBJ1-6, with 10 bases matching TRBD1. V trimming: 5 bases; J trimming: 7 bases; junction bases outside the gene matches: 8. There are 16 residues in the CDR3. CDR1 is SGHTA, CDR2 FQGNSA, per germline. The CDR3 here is CASSPRPGQGNSPLHF. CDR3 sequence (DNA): TGTGCCAGCAGCCCCCGGCCGGGACAGGGGAATTCACCCCTCCACTTT. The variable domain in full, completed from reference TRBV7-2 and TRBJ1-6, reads GAGVSQSPSNKVTEKGKDVELRCDPISGHTALYWYRQSLGQGLEFLIYFQGNSAPDKSGLPSDRFSAERTGGSVSTLTIQRTQQEDSAVYLCASSPRPGQGNSPLHFGNGTRLTVT.